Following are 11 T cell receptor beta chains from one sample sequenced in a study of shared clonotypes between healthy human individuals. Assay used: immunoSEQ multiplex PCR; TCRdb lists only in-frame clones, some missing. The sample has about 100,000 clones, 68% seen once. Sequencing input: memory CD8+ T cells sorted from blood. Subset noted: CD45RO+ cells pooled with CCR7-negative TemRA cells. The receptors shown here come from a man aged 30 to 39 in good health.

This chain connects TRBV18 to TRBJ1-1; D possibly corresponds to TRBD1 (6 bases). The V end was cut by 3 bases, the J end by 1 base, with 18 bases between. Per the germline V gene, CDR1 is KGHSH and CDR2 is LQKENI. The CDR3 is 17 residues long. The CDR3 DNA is TGTGCCAGCTCACCGTTCGCGGCCATACAGGGGAACACTGAAGCTTTCTTT. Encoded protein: CASSPFAAIQGNTEAFF.

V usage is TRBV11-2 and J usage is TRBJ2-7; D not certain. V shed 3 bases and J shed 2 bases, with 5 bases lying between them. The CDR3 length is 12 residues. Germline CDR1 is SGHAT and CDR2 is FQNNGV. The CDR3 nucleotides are TGTGCCAGCAGCTTTGAGACCTACGAGCAGTACTTC. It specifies CASSFETYEQYF.

CDR3 sequence: CASSLTGFQETQYF. The CDR3 region has the DNA TGCGCCAGCAGCTTGACAGGGTTCCAGGAGACCCAGTACTTC. This chain joins TRBV5-1 and TRBJ2-5, with D possibly TRBD1 on 6 matching bases. Germline V gives CDR1 SGHRS, CDR2 YFSETQ. The germline V and J ends were trimmed by 1 base and 5 bases, with 12 bases remaining between them. The CDR3 contains 14 residues.

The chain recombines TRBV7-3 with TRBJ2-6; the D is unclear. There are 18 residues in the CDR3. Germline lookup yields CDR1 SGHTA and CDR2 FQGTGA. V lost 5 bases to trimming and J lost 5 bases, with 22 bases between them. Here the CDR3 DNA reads TGTGCCAGCAGCGAACTCATACGCTTACAAAGTCGGGCCAACGTCCTGACTTTC. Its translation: CASSELIRLQSRANVLTF.

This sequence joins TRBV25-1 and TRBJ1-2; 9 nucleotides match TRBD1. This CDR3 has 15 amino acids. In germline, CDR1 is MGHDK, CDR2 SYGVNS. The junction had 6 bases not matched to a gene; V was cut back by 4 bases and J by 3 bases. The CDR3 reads CASSGTGGAHYGYTF. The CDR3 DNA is TGTGCCAGCAGTGGAACAGGGGGCGCACACTATGGCTACACCTTC.

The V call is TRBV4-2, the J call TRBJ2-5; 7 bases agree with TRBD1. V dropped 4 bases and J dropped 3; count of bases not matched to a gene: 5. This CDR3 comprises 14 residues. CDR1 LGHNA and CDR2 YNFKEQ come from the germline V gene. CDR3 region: CASSPMTGKETQYF. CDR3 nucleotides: TGTGCCAGCAGCCCTATGACAGGGAAAGAGACCCAGTACTTC.

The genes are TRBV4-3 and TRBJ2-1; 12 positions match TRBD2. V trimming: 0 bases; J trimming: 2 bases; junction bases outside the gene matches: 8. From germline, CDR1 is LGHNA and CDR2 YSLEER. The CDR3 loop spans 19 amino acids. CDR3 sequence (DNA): TGCGCCAGCAGCCAAGATTCGGTTACTAGCGGGAGGACCTACAATGAGCAGTTCTTC. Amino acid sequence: CASSQDSVTSGRTYNEQFF.

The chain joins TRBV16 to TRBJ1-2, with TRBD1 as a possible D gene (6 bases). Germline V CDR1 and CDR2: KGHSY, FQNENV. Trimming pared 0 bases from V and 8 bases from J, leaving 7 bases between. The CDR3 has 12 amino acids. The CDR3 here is CASSQSGQGYTF. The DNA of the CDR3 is TGTGCCAGCAGCCAATCAGGACAGGGCTACACCTTC.

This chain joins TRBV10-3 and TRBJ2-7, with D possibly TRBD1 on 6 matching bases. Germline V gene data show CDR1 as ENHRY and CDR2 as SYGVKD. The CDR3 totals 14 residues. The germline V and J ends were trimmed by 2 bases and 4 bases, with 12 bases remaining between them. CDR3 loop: CAISEGQGIYEQYF. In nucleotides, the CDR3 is TGTGCCATCAGTGAGGGCCAGGGGATATACGAGCAGTACTTC.

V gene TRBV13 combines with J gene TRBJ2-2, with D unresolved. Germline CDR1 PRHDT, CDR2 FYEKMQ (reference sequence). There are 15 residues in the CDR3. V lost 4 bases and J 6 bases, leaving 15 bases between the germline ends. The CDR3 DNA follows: TGTGCCAGCAGCTCCCGGGTGGGGAATCCCGGGGAGCTGTTTTTT. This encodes CASSSRVGNPGELFF.

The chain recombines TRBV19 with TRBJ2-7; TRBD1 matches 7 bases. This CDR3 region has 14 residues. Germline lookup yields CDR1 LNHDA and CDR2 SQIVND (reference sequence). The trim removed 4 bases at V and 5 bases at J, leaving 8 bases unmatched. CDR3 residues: CASSTGTAYNEQYF. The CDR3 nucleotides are TGTGCCAGTAGTACCGGGACAGCGTACAACGAGCAGTACTTC. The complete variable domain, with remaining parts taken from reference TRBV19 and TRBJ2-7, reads DGGITQSPKYLFRKEGQNVTLSCEQNLNHDAMYWYRQDPGQGLRLIYYSQIVNDFQKGDIAEGYSVSREKKESFPLTVTSAQKNPTAFYLCASSTGTAYNEQYFGPGTRLTVT.